This TCR beta chain was identified during a study of blood T cell repertoires in COVID-19. Background on the study: Nucleic acid was either cDNA or gDNA, and it came from T cells, B-cell-depleted T cells, or PBMCs.

The method was immunoSEQ multiplex PCR; TCRdb's version includes in-frame clones alone and lacks a portion of them. The data hold fewer than 400,000 clones, with roughly 86% observed a single time. Participants, about 18 to 90 years old, spanned some 23 US areas. Membership in each cohort depended on participant-reported clinical history. The CDR3 spans 16 residues. Germline V lookup: CDR1 LNHDA, CDR2 SQIVND (reference sequence). V dropped 7 bases and J dropped 0 bases, with 16 bases sitting between them. Sequenced material: PBMCs or T cells enriched from blood (not recorded which). The V gene is TRBV19, the J gene TRBJ1-5, with D possibly TRBD1 on 6 matching bases. The clonotype was recovered from a woman between 25 and 40 years old who had recovered from COVID-19. The CDR3 spells CASTPDQGFSNQPQHF. CDR3 sequence (DNA): TGTGCCAGTACCCCTGATCAGGGGTTTAGCAATCAGCCCCAGCATTTT.